This is a list of T cell receptor beta chains from one sample in a study of blood T cell repertoires in COVID-19. Here immunoSEQ multiplex PCR was the method, and the copy in TCRdb shows in-frame clones only, minus some. This table has about 140,000 clones, roughly 81% appearing once. The sample comprised peripheral blood. All receptors come from a woman between 45 and 60 years old with active or convalescent COVID-19. The CDR3 runs from the conserved cysteine through the conserved F or W. The order of the fields is V gene, D gene, clone size, J gene, CDR3 protein, CDR3 DNA. A D gene is named only where the DNA matches it firmly. For some rows the clone size is stated as once, few or many, or as a class when expanded; others skip it.

V: TRBV11-2; D: TRBD2; size: NA; J: TRBJ2-7; CDR3: CASSLSSGRFSSYEQYF; DNA: TGTGCCAGCAGCTTATCTAGCGGCCGTTTTAGCTCCTACGAGCAGTACTTC
V: TRBV6-2/TRBV6-3; D: NA; size: NA; J: TRBJ1-1; CDR3: CASSREGRAGNTEAFF; DNA: TGTGCCAGCAGCCGTGAGGGTCGAGCGGGGAACACTGAAGCTTTCTTT
V: TRBV19; D: TRBD2; size: NA; J: TRBJ2-2; CDR3: CASSIGLGANTGELFF; DNA: TGTGCCAGTAGTATCGGACTAGGGGCCAACACCGGGGAGCTGTTTTTT
V: TRBV30; D: NA; size: NA; J: TRBJ2-1; CDR3: CAWSSGQGLGGREQFF; DNA: TGTGCCTGGTCGTCGGGGCAGGGCCTGGGGGGGCGTGAGCAGTTCTTC
V: TRBV28; D: NA; size: few; J: TRBJ1-1; CDR3: CASSFSGNTEAFF; DNA: TGTGCCAGCAGTTTCTCGGGGAACACTGAAGCTTTCTTT
V: TRBV30; D: TRBD1; size: NA; J: TRBJ1-1; CDR3: CAWSVRQGTTEAFF; DNA: TGTGCCTGGAGTGTAAGACAGGGGACCACTGAAGCTTTCTTT
V: TRBV19; D: TRBD1; size: NA; J: TRBJ1-2; CDR3: CASSPSRQGVRGYTF; DNA: TGTGCCAGTAGTCCCTCGCGCCAGGGGGTTCGGGGCTACACCTTC
V: TRBV18; D: NA; size: once; J: TRBJ1-4; CDR3: CASSPTQGGTTNEKLFF; DNA: TGTGCCAGCTCACCGACGCAGGGAGGAACAACTAATGAAAAACTGTTTTTT
V: TRBV7-3; D: TRBD1; size: NA; J: TRBJ1-2; CDR3: CASSLQGVAGYTF; DNA: TGTGCCAGCAGCTTACAGGGGGTGGCTGGCTACACCTTC
V: TRBV19; D: NA; size: NA; J: TRBJ1-5; CDR3: CASRPPGTGINQPQHF; DNA: TGTGCCAGTAGGCCCCCTGGCACAGGGATCAATCAGCCCCAGCATTTT
V: TRBV11-2; D: TRBD2; size: NA; J: TRBJ2-2; CDR3: CASSLALAGGLGELFF; DNA: TGTGCCAGCAGCTTGGCACTAGCGGGGGGGCTAGGGGAGCTGTTTTTT